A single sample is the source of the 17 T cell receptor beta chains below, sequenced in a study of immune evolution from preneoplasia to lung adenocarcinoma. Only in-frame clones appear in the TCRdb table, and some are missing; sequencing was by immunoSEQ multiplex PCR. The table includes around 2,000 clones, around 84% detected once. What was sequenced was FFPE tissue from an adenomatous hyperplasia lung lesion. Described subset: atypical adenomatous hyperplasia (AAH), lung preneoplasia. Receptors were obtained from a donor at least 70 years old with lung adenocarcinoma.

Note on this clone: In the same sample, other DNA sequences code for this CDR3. The CDR3 coding sequence is TGTGCCAGCAGTTTACAGGTGAACACTGAAGCTTTCTTT. Translated, it gives CASSLQVNTEAFF. The rearrangement links TRBV28 to TRBJ1-1; D is uncertain. The CDR3 covers 13 residues. V gave up 2 bases and J gave up 0 bases, with 4 bases separating them. Germline V gene sequence: CDR1 MDHEN, CDR2 SYDVKM.

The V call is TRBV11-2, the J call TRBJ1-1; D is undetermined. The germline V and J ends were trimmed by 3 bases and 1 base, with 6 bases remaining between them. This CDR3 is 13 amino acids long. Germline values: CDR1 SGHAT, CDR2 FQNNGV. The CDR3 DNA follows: TGTGCCAGCAGCTTTACAGCGAACACTGAAGCTTTCTTT. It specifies CASSFTANTEAFF.

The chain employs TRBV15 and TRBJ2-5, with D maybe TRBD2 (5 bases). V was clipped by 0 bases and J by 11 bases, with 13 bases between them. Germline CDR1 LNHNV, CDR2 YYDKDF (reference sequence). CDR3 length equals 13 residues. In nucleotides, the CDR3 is TGTGCCACCAGCAGAGATCGATTGAGGGAGCAGTACTTC. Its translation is CATSRDRLREQYF.

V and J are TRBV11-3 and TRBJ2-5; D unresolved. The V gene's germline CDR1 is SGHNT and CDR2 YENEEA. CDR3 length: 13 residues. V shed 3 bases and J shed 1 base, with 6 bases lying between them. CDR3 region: CASSLGPQETQYF. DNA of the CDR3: TGTGCCAGCAGCTTGGGCCCCCAAGAGACCCAGTACTTC.

CDR3 nucleotide sequence: TGTGCCAGCACGTTTGGGGGGATGAACACTGAAGCTTTCTTT. It yields the protein CASTFGGMNTEAFF. The rearrangement joins TRBV6-1 to TRBJ1-1, with a tentative D call TRBD1 (5 bases). V was shortened by 7 bases and J by 0 bases, with 12 bases between the two germline ends. The length of the CDR3 is 14 residues. The germline CDR1 and CDR2 sequences are MNHNS and SASEGT.

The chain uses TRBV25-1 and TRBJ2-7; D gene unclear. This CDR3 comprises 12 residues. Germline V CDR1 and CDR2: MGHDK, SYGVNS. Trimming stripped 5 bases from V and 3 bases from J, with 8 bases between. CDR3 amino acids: CASSRQYYEQYF. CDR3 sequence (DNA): TGTGCCAGCAGTAGGCAATACTACGAGCAGTACTTC.

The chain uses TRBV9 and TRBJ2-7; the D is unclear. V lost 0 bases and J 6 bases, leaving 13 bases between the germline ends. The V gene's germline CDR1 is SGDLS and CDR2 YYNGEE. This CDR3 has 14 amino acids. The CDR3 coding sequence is TGTGCCAGCAGCGTAGCAGCCGACCCAGGCGAGCAGTACTTC. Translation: CASSVAADPGEQYF.

CDR3 amino acids: CASSFAQGSMNTEAFF. CDR3 nucleotide sequence: TGTGCCAGCAGTTTTGCCCAGGGGTCTATGAACACTGAAGCTTTCTTT. V usage is TRBV27 and J usage is TRBJ1-1, with TRBD1 as a possible D gene (6 bases). CDR1 and CDR2 (germline): MNHEY, SMNVEV (reference sequence). With 3 bases removed from V and 0 bases from J, the gap between germline ends came to 14 bases. This CDR3 spans 16 amino acids.

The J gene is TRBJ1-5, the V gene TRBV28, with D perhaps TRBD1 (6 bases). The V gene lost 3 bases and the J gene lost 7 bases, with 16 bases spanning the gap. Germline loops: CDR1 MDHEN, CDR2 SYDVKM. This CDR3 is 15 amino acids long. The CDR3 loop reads CASSLRQGILQPQHF. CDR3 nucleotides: TGTGCCAGCAGTTTGCGCCAGGGGATCTTACAGCCCCAGCATTTT.

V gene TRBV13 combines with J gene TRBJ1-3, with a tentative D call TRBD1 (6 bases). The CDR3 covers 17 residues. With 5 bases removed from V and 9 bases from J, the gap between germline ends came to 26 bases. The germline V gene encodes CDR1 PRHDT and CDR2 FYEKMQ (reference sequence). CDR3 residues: CASSPSRRTGSGSTIYF. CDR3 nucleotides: TGTGCCAGCAGCCCTAGCCGTCGCACAGGGAGCGGTAGCACCATATATTTT. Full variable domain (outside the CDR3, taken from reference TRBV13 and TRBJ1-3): AAGVIQSPRHLIKEKRETATLKCYPIPRHDTVYWYQQGPGQDPQFLISFYEKMQSDKGSIPDRFSAQQFSDYHSELNMSSLELGDSALYFCASSPSRRTGSGSTIYFGEGSWLTVV.

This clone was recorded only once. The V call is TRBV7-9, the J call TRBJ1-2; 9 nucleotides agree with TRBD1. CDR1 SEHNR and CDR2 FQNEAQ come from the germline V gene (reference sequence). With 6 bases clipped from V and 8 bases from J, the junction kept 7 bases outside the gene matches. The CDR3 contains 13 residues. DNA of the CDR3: TGTGCCAGCAGAGACAGGGGGGGCTTAGGCTACACCTTC. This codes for CASRDRGGLGYTF.

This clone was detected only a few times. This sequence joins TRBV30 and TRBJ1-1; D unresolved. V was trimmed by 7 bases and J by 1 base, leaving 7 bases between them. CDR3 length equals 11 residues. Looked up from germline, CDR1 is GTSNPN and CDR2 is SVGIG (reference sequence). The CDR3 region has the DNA TGTGCCTCTGAGAGGAACACTGAAGCTTTCTTT. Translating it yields CASERNTEAFF.

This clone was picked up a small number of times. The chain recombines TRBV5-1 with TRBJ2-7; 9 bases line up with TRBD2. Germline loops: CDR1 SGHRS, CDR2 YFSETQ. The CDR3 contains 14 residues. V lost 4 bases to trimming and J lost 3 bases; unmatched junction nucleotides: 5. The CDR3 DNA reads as TGCGCCAGCAGCGTAGCGGGAGACGACTACGAGCAGTACTTC. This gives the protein CASSVAGDDYEQYF.

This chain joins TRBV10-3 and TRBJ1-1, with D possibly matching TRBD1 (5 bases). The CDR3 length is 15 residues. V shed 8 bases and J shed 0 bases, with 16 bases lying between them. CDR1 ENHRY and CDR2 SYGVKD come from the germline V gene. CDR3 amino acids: CAISRGTALNTEAFF. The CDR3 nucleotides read TGTGCCATCTCGCGGGGGACGGCCTTGAACACTGAAGCTTTCTTT.

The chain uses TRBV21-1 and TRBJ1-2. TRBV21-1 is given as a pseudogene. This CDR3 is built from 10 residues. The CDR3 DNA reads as TGTGCCTCGAATGGGAGGATAGGGACCTTC. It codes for CASNGRIGTF.

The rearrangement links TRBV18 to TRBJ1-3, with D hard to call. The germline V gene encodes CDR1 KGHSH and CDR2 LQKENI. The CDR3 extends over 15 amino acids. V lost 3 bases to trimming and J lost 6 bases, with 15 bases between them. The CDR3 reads CASSPLLEVENTIYF. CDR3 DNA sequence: TGTGCCAGCTCACCCCTGTTAGAGGTGGAAAACACCATATATTTT.

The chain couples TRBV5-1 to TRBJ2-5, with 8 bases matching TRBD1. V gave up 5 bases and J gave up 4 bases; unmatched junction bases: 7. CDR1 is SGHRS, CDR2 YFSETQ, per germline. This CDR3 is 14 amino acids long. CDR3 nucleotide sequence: TGCGCCAGCAGGCAGGGGGCTATTGGAGAGACCCAGTACTTC. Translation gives CASRQGAIGETQYF. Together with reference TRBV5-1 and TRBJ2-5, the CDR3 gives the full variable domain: KAGVTQTPRYLIKTRGQQVTLSCSPISGHRSVSWYQQTPGQGLQFLFEYFSETQRNKGNFPGRFSGRQFSNSRSEMNVSTLELGDSALYLCASRQGAIGETQYFGPGTRLLVL.